The 12 T cell receptor beta chains below come from one sample, sequenced in a study of monozygotic twins with inflammatory bowel disease. TCRdb reprocessed the 5' RACE reads, keeping one entry per CDR3 protein, no DNA. Its listing shows 200,000 to 250,000 distinct CDR3 sequences. Sequencing was performed on blood. The receptors were gathered from a human donor with ulcerative colitis or Crohn's disease, or a healthy co-twin of an affected twin (not recorded which).

The V call is TRBV14, the J call TRBJ1-2; the TCRdb D gene call, TRBD1, has no DNA to confirm it. CDR1 is SGHDN, CDR2 FVKESK, per germline. The CDR3 has 17 amino acids. The CDR3 loop reads CASSQDSLSQALYGYTF.

The chain is built from TRBV5-1 and TRBJ2-1; TCRdb returns TRBD2, unconfirmable since there is no DNA. CDR1 SGHRS and CDR2 YFSETQ come from the germline V gene. The CDR3 has 14 residues. The CDR3 region is CASSLSGGAGGQFF. Supplemented by reference TRBV5-1 and TRBJ2-1, the full variable domain reads KAGVTQTPRYLIKTRGQQVTLSCSPISGHRSVSWYQQTPGQGLQFLFEYFSETQRNKGNFPGRFSGRQFSNSRSEMNVSTLELGDSALYLCASSLSGGAGGQFFGPGTRLTVL.

The V call is TRBV5-1, the J call TRBJ2-4; TCRdb's D call, TRBD1, is unchecked because there is no DNA. This CDR3 region has 16 residues. Germline CDR1 and CDR2: SGHRS and YFSETQ. CDR3 region: CASSLDSRQYENIQYF.

The chain is built from TRBV6-4 and TRBJ1-2. The germline gives CDR1 MRHNA, CDR2 SNTAGT. The CDR3 has 15 residues. CDR3: CASSDPGRTNYGYTF.

CDR3 residues: CASKEAEYNEQFF. The rearrangement joins TRBV5-1 to TRBJ2-1; TCRdb's D call, TRBD1, is unchecked because there is no DNA. This CDR3 spans 13 amino acids. Germline CDR1 SGHRS, CDR2 YFSETQ. The full variable domain, with the rest looked up from reference TRBV5-1 and TRBJ2-1, is KAGVTQTPRYLIKTRGQQVTLSCSPISGHRSVSWYQQTPGQGLQFLFEYFSETQRNKGNFPGRFSGRQFSNSRSEMNVSTLELGDSALYLCASKEAEYNEQFFGPGTRLTVL.

The CDR3 loop reads CASSPRTSGGDTQYF. This chain connects TRBV3-1 to TRBJ2-3; TCRdb's assignment of TRBD2 cannot be checked, as there is no DNA. Per germline, CDR1 LGHDT and CDR2 YNNKEL (reference sequence). The CDR3 covers 15 residues.

V and J are TRBV19 and TRBJ2-7; TCRdb reports TRBD2, a call that lacks DNA to check it against. The CDR3 extends over 14 amino acids. In germline, CDR1 is LNHDA, CDR2 SQIVND (reference sequence). CDR3 region: CASTTSGGNYEQYF.

The gene calls are TRBV20-1 and TRBJ2-1; TCRdb calls TRBD2, which cannot be checked without DNA. This CDR3 contains 17 residues. Germline V gene lookup returns CDR1 DFQATT and CDR2 SNEGSKA (reference sequence). CDR3 in amino acids: CSARGLAGDWSHNEQFF.

The chain uses TRBV7-2 and TRBJ2-5. The CDR3 totals 12 residues. Germline V gives CDR1 SGHTA, CDR2 FQGNSA. Here the CDR3 reads CAGSPFRETQYF.

The rearrangement links TRBV7-7 to TRBJ2-5; TCRdb proposes TRBD1, but this gene call is untestable without DNA. From germline, CDR1 is SSHAT and CDR2 FNYEAQ (reference sequence). The CDR3 length is 13 residues. The CDR3 region is CASSLGQGKTQYF.

The chain joins TRBV3-1 to TRBJ2-7. From germline, CDR1 is LGHDT and CDR2 YNNKEL (reference sequence). The CDR3 contains 15 residues. The CDR3 reads CASSQGRSSFYEQYF.

The V gene is TRBV7-6, the J gene TRBJ2-3; the TRBD1 assignment by TCRdb is unverifiable without DNA. The CDR3 covers 14 residues. Germline V gene sequence: CDR1 SGHVS, CDR2 FNYEAQ. This chain's CDR3 is CASSLAGVADTQYF.